These T cell receptor beta chains were read from a single sample in a study of T cells after somatic rescue of genetic block. Assay used: immunoSEQ multiplex PCR; TCRdb lists only in-frame clones, some missing. The table has 110,000 or so clones, about 89% seen once. Sequencing was done on a sample of peripheral blood mononuclear cells (PBMCs). The receptors were gathered from a woman aged 18-29 years. CDR3s include the opening cysteine and the closing phenylalanine or tryptophan. A D gene is named only where the DNA matches it firmly. Rows may omit the clone size; those that give it use once, few, many or a size class.

>-|once|TRBJ1-3|TRBV30
TGTGCCTGGGGGGGTGGGAGGCCCTCTGGAAACACCATATATTTT
CAWGGGRPSGNTIYF
>-|-|TRBJ2-5|TRBV10-3
TGTGCCATCGGGACTCTGAGGGAGACCCAGTACTTC
CAIGTLRETQYF
>TRBD1|-|TRBJ1-1|TRBV6-5
TGTGCCAGCAGTGTATACGGGACAGGGGGCACTGAAGCTTTCTTT
CASSVYGTGGTEAFF
>-|-|TRBJ2-2|TRBV2
TGTGCCAGCAGCATCTTTCAGGGTGACGGGGAGCTGTTTTTT
CASSIFQGDGELFF
>TRBD1|-|TRBJ1-1|TRBV30
TGTGCCAGGGGGGAGACAGGGAAGCCGTGGGGAACTGAAGCTTTCTTT
CARGETGKPWGTEAFF
>-|-|TRBJ1-2|TRBV2
TGTGCCAGCAGTGAAGGGGCAGGGTATGGCTACACCTTC
CASSEGAGYGYTF
>-|-|TRBJ2-3|TRBV7-9
TGTGCCAGCAGCTTTAGCAGCACAGATACGCAGTATTTT
CASSFSSTDTQYF
>-|-|TRBJ2-1|TRBV6-6
TGTGCCAGCTCGGGGGGCAGCGAGTACAATGAGCAGTTCTTC
CASSGGSEYNEQFF
>-|-|TRBJ1-2|TRBV30
TGTGCCTCCTTCCCGCAGGGCCGGGGTGGCTACACCTTC
CASFPQGRGGYTF
>-|-|TRBJ2-7|TRBV2
TGTGCCAGCTTAAGACAGGCCTACGAGCAGTACTTC
CASLRQAYEQYF
>-|-|TRBJ1-1|TRBV12-5
TGTGCTAGTGGTTTGCCAAACAGGGTGGACGACACTGAAGCTTTCTTT
CASGLPNRVDDTEAFF
>TRBD1|-|TRBJ1-6|TRBV10-3
TGTGCCAGCAGGGGGCGAGTTTCACCCCTCCACTTT
CASRGRVSPLHF
>-|few|TRBJ1-2|TRBV4-2
TGTGCCAGCAGCCGCCCGGACAGCCCCATCTATGGCTACACCTTC
CASSRPDSPIYGYTF
>-|-|TRBJ2-6|TRBV9
TGTGCCAGCAGCGCCTCACGCTTAGGGTCAGGGGCCAACGTCCTGACTTTC
CASSASRLGSGANVLTF
>-|-|TRBJ1-2|TRBV19
TGTGCCAGTAGTATAGATCCGACAGTCCCCTATGGCTACACCTTC
CASSIDPTVPYGYTF
>TRBD1|few|TRBJ1-1|TRBV30
TGTGCCTTCGACAGGGTGAACACTGAAGCTTTCTTT
CAFDRVNTEAFF
>-|-|TRBJ2-3|TRBV7-3
TGTGCCAGCAGCTTAACTAGCGCCAGGGCAGATACGCAGTATTTT
CASSLTSARADTQYF
>-|-|TRBJ1-5|TRBV2
TGTGCCAGCAGTGAAGCGCTCGTAACCAGGTATAGCAATCAGCCCCAGCATTTT
CASSEALVTRYSNQPQHF
>-|-|TRBJ2-7|TRBV28
TGTGCCAGCAGTTTGCCGACAGAGTCCTACGAGCAGTACTTC
CASSLPTESYEQYF
>TRBD2|-|TRBJ2-3|TRBV7-3
TGTGCCAGCAGCTACCGGGGGGGCCGCGATACGCAGTATTTT
CASSYRGGRDTQYF
>-|-|TRBJ2-7|TRBV11-3
TGTGCCAGCAGCTTAGTGGGGGCGCAACAGTACGAGCAGTACTTC
CASSLVGAQQYEQYF
>TRBD1|-|TRBJ2-3|TRBV7-3
TGTGCCAGCAGCTTAGACAGGGGGCGAGATACGCAGTATTTT
CASSLDRGRDTQYF
>-|-|TRBJ1-2|TRBV7-9
TGTGCCAGCAGCCTTGACACCGACTATGGCTACACCTTC
CASSLDTDYGYTF